This record covers a single T cell receptor (beta chain). This receptor's antigen is unknown. No base quality information exists; no much larger clone differs at one position. V is pruned by 0 bases and J by 5 bases, leaving 1 base of the junction without a gene match. Sequences SGHRS (CDR1) and YFSETQ (CDR2) are obtained from the germline V gene. The CDR3, from cysteine to phenylalanine, totals 14 residues. Only the CDR3 region is kept as DNA, spanning 42 bases read in frame from base 1. This entry comes from a study of regulatory dendritic cells for organ transplantation listed by TCRdb under 2017. Describing the broader study: To make regulatory dendritic cells, monocytes were cultured with vitamin D3 on days 0 and 4 and with IL-10 on day 4. On day 6, LPS was added to the DC cultures to test how the DCs responded to a strong maturation-inducing agent. The TCRbeta repertoires of sorted naive and memory CD4+ and CD8+ T cells were sequenced before and after allostimulation with regulatory or mature dendritic cells. The study at large found these results: Only a couple of subjects were sequenced, and the authors noted considerable between-individual heterogeneity in the alloreactive memory CD8+ T cell pool. The repertoires of naive CD4+ and CD8+ T cells were highly diverse, while memory cell repertoires were less diverse, with memory CD8+ cells being the most oligoclonal. In both subjects, allostimulation led to expansion of memory CD8+ clones, though the expansion induced by regulatory dendritic cells appeared to be more limited than that induced by mature dendritic cells. Of the resting subsets, the one holding the most alloreactive TCR clonotypes was memory CD8+ T cells.

TCRbeta CDR3 regions were amplified by multiplexed two-step PCR using Vbeta-specific forward primers and Jbeta-specific reverse primers. The TCRbeta libraries were sequenced on an Illumina instrument via the immunoSEQ service. On the authors' methods: V, D and J genes were assigned using IMGT annotation, and counts were corrected for multiplex PCR bias using synthetic CDR3 analogues. In the immunoSEQ Analyzer, repertoire clonality was calculated as one minus normalized Shannon entropy. Fisher's exact test with Benjamini-Hochberg false discovery rate control was used to define clonal expansion, with two-tailed P<0.01. Imported from immuneACCESS, the table was reduced by TCRdb to in-frame sequences with V and J called. These copies leave out some clones; in studies compared against another copy, an unresolved V gene accounts for under half, and the cause of the remainder is not known. The V and J calls and the clone size are those of that table, but D and trimming were determined from the DNA. A total of 20,000 or so clones appear in this sample, less than 90% of them only once. The ten largest clonotypes hold 0.26% of the sample.

Sorted T cell subsets were CFSE-labeled and co-cultured for about five days with allogeneic regulatory or mature dendritic cells at a 1:10 DC:T ratio. Naive T cells were sorted as CD45RA+ and memory T cells as CD45RO+ CD4+ or CD8+ cells by FACS. Two healthy control subjects provided the T cells used for TCR sequencing. Genomic DNA was extracted with the Qiagen DNeasy Blood & Tissue Kit. The receptor was isolated from a human donor in good health. The specimen was naive CD4+ T cells from blood cultured with dendritic cells. The cell subset or site label of this sample denotes: CD45RA+ naive T cells. The chain links TRBV5-1 with TRBJ2-3; 9 central bases correspond to TRBD1. The CDR3 sequence is CASSLGQGGDTQYF. The DNA sequence follows: TGCGCCAGCAGCTTGGGACAGGGGGGAGATACGCAGTATTTT.